The 20 T cell receptor beta chains given below trace back to one sample, sequenced in a study of vaccination effects on CD4 cells after COVID-19. Antigen-specific CD4+ T cells were expanded (with viral peptide pools) by the ViraFEST assay ahead of sequencing. Following culture for ten to eleven days, CD4+ T cells were isolated. The vaccine given was either BNT162b2 or mRNA-1273, in two doses. These receptors' antigens are unknown. Assay: immunoSEQ multiplex PCR; the TCRdb copy retains only in-frame clones and omits some. This sample yields around 69,000 clones, of which roughly 81% are seen a single time; roughly 1.5% belongs to the top ten. Sample: CD4+ T cells from PBMCs cultured with HCoV-229E spike peptides, taken after COVID-19 vaccination. All receptors derive from a human donor who received a COVID-19 vaccine.

The V gene is TRBV5-8, the J gene TRBJ1-1; the D is unclear. The germline V gene encodes CDR1 SGHTS and CDR2 YDEGEE. The CDR3 covers 14 residues. Trimming removed 3 bases at V and 6 bases at J, with 15 bases between. The CDR3 region is CASSSRPALAEAFF. DNA of the CDR3: TGTGCCAGCAGCTCCCGCCCCGCATTGGCTGAAGCTTTCTTT.

The chain is built from TRBV5-4 and TRBJ1-2; maybe TRBD1 (5 bases). The germline gives CDR1 SGHNT, CDR2 YYREEE (reference sequence). V was trimmed by 5 bases and J by 4 bases, leaving 12 bases between them. This CDR3 region has 13 residues. The chain's CDR3 is CASRAGGAYGYTF. CDR3 DNA: TGTGCCAGCAGGGCCGGGGGAGCCTATGGCTACACCTTC.

This clone has a handful of counts. This chain links TRBV5-1 with TRBJ2-5, with TRBD2 matching 8 bases. The junction had 7 bases not matched to a gene; V was cut back by 6 bases and J by 0 bases. The CDR3 spans 15 residues. Looked up from germline, CDR1 is SGHRS and CDR2 is YFSETQ. DNA of the CDR3: TGCGCCAGCAAGATTAGCGGGGTGTACCAAGAGACCCAGTACTTC. Translated, it gives CASKISGVYQETQYF.

This clone came up once. The J gene is TRBJ1-5, the V gene TRBV28; 9 nucleotides agree with TRBD1. The V and J ends lost 5 bases and 7 bases, in that order; junction bases with no gene match: 6. The germline CDR1 and CDR2 sequences are MDHEN and SYDVKM. The CDR3 runs to 14 residues. CDR3 sequence reads: CASSPRTGVQPQHF. The DNA for the CDR3 is TGTGCCAGCAGTCCACGGACAGGGGTACAGCCCCAGCATTTT.

The chain combines TRBV6-2 or TRBV6-3 with TRBJ2-5; D remains unclear. Per germline, CDR1 MNHEY and CDR2 SVGEGT. This CDR3 is 15 amino acids long. The V end was cut by 4 bases, the J end by 3 bases, with 15 bases between. CDR3 in amino acids: CASSSPVASEETQYF. Written as DNA, the CDR3 is TGTGCCAGCAGTTCCCCCGTGGCCAGCGAAGAGACCCAGTACTTC.

This clone was recorded a few times. The V and J genes are TRBV11-1 and TRBJ2-3; 7 bases are shared with TRBD1. The germline V gene has CDR1 SGHAT and CDR2 FQDESV (reference sequence). The CDR3 is 13 residues long. The trim removed 3 bases at V and 4 bases at J, leaving 1 base unmatched. The CDR3, as DNA: TGTGCCAGCAGCTTCCAGGGGGCAGATACGCAGTATTTT. Residues: CASSFQGADTQYF.

The rearrangement uses TRBV30 and TRBJ2-2; D unresolved. The CDR3 loop spans 13 amino acids. The germline gives CDR1 GTSNPN, CDR2 SVGIG (reference sequence). The ends were cut back, 0 bases at V and 4 bases at J, with 6 bases in the middle. The CDR3 protein is CAWSVFITGELFF. CDR3 sequence (DNA): TGTGCCTGGAGTGTATTTATCACCGGGGAGCTGTTTTTT.

The chain couples TRBV4-1 to TRBJ1-2; D not certain. V lost 2 bases and J 8 bases, leaving 15 bases between the germline ends. The V gene's germline CDR1 is MGHRA and CDR2 YSYEKL. This CDR3 region has 14 residues. CDR3 amino acids: CASSQLRGSRGYTF. CDR3 DNA sequence: TGCGCCAGCAGCCAACTTCGAGGGTCTCGCGGCTACACCTTC.

In this sample, this clone turned up a few times. The gene calls are TRBV6-5 and TRBJ1-1, with D perhaps TRBD1 (6 bases). This CDR3 spans 14 amino acids. CDR1 is MNHEY and CDR2 is SVGAGI in the germline V gene. Trimming took off 6 bases at V and 1 base at J, with 12 bases between the two ends. The CDR3 reads CASRGGGWNTEAFF. CDR3 DNA sequence: TGTGCCAGCAGAGGGGGGGGCTGGAACACTGAAGCTTTCTTT.

This rearrangement joins TRBV6-2 or TRBV6-3 to TRBJ2-7; the D is unclear. CDR3 length: 20 amino acids. V lost 0 bases and J 2 bases, leaving 26 bases between the germline ends. Germline CDR1 is MNHEY and CDR2 is SVGEGT. The chain's CDR3 is CASSYSYRSWATDVPYEQYV. The CDR3 nucleotides read TGTGCCAGCAGTTACTCCTACCGTAGTTGGGCGACCGACGTGCCCTACGAGCAGTACGTC.

This sequence joins TRBV6-1 and TRBJ2-5; tentatively, D is TRBD2 (7 bases). This CDR3 has 15 residues. Trimming took 3 bases from V and 3 from J, leaving 14 bases between them. Germline assignment: CDR1 MNHNS and CDR2 SASEGT. The CDR3 loop reads CASSDTRGGKETQYF. In DNA, the CDR3 is TGTGCCAGCAGTGATACCAGGGGAGGGAAAGAGACCCAGTACTTC.

The V and J genes are TRBV29-1 and TRBJ1-4; TRBD1 matches 9 bases. In germline, CDR1 is SQVTM, CDR2 ANQGSEA. The CDR3 extends over 13 amino acids. The V and J ends lost 7 bases and 7 bases, in that order; junction bases with no gene match: 7. CDR3 sequence (DNA): TGCAGCGCCCGGGACAGGGTTGGTGAAAAACTGTTTTTT. Amino acids: CSARDRVGEKLFF.

The chain joins TRBV12-3 or TRBV12-4 to TRBJ1-2; 9 bases match TRBD1. J gave up 5 bases and V 5 bases, and 3 bases lay outside the gene matches. The CDR3 is 13 amino acids. In nucleotides, the CDR3 is TGTGCCAGCAGTCGACAGGGGGGGTATGGCTACACCTTC. This codes for CASSRQGGYGYTF.

The chain recombines TRBV5-1 with TRBJ1-6; 8 positions match TRBD1. Germline V gene data show CDR1 as SGHRS and CDR2 as YFSETQ. With 2 bases clipped from V and 11 bases from J, the junction kept 15 bases outside the gene matches. The CDR3 has 17 residues. The DNA for the CDR3 is TGCGCCAGCAGCTTATCCGCAGGGGGCCCCATTGGGACACCCCTCCACTTT. It specifies CASSLSAGGPIGTPLHF.

This chain connects TRBV7-9 to TRBJ2-5, with unresolved D. V lost 3 bases to trimming and J lost 5 bases, with 4 bases between them. The germline gives CDR1 SEHNR, CDR2 FQNEAQ (reference sequence). This CDR3 is built from 11 residues. The CDR3 DNA reads TGTGCCAGCAGCTTTTCGGAGACCCAGTACTTC. Protein sequence: CASSFSETQYF.

The rearrangement links TRBV7-3 to TRBJ2-4; 9 nucleotides match TRBD2. The trim removed 4 bases at V and 3 bases at J, leaving 16 bases unmatched. CDR3 size: 19 residues. Germline V gene sequence: CDR1 SGHTA, CDR2 FQGTGA. Written as DNA, the CDR3 is TGTGCCAGCAGCTGCCCCGGGGGCGGGGGGGCCTGGGTCAAAAACATTCAGTACTTC. Amino acid sequence: CASSCPGGGGAWVKNIQYF.

The chain couples TRBV14 to TRBJ2-5; 8 nucleotides align to TRBD1. CDR1 SGHDN and CDR2 FVKESK come from the germline V gene. V shed 6 bases and J 5 bases; nucleotides not matched to a gene: 5. The CDR3 spans 13 residues. CDR3 amino acids: CASRLQGGETQYF. The CDR3 DNA reads TGTGCCAGCAGGTTACAGGGGGGCGAGACCCAGTACTTC.

CDR3 loop: CASSEKRTGASEAFF. CDR3 in DNA: TGTGCCAGCAGTGAAAAACGTACAGGGGCCTCTGAAGCTTTCTTT. V and J are TRBV25-1 and TRBJ1-1, with 7 bases identical to TRBD1. Germline values: CDR1 MGHDK, CDR2 SYGVNS. V lost 2 bases and J lost 6; bases outside the gene matches: 9. This CDR3 is 15 amino acids long.

The chain couples TRBV7-8 to TRBJ2-5; TRBD2 agrees at 9 bases. Trimming at V came to 1 base and at J to 4 bases, leaving 4 bases not matched to a gene. The CDR3 spans 15 residues. In germline, CDR1 is SGHVS, CDR2 FQNEAQ. CDR3 in DNA: TGTGCCAGCAGCTTAGTTTTAGCGGGGGCAGAGACCCAGTACTTC. This translates into CASSLVLAGAETQYF. The full variable domain, its missing parts supplied by reference TRBV7-8 and TRBJ2-5, is GAGVSQSPRYKVAKRGQDVALRCDPISGHVSLFWYQQALGQGPEFLTYFQNEAQLDKSGLPSDRFFAERPEGSVSTLKIQRTQQEDSAVYLCASSLVLAGAETQYFGPGTRLLVL.

Only one count was recorded for this clone. The V call is TRBV5-1, the J call TRBJ2-3; the D is unclear. CDR3 length: 14 amino acids. The germline V gene encodes CDR1 SGHRS and CDR2 YFSETQ. V was pared by 0 bases and J by 4 bases, with 9 bases between. The CDR3 bases are TGCGCCAGCAGCTTGGGGGCCCACCCAGATACGCAGTATTTT. Residues: CASSLGAHPDTQYF.